Listed here are 7 T cell receptor beta chains from one sample, sequenced in a study of T cells after yellow fever vaccination. TCRdb recomputed calls from the 5' RACE reads with MiXCR, one row per CDR3 protein. The data show some 500,000 distinct CDR3 sequences, approximately 13% seen once. The source was PBMCs, collected on the day of the yellow fever booster vaccination. These receptors all stem from a man aged 30-40 years who received the YFV17D yellow fever vaccine.

The V call is TRBV10-3, the J call TRBJ1-1; D remains ambiguous. The CDR3 loop spans 14 amino acids. From germline, CDR1 is ENHRY and CDR2 SYGVKD. V lost 3 bases, J lost 1 base, and 9 bases lay in between. The CDR3 DNA follows: TGTGCCATCAGTGATTTTGTAGGGAACACTGAAGCTTTCTTT. Translated: CAISDFVGNTEAFF.

The genes are TRBV20-1 and TRBJ2-5, with 11 bases fitting TRBD2. CDR1 is DFQATT, CDR2 SNEGSKA, per germline (reference sequence). This CDR3 region has 19 residues. After removal of 3 bases from V and 4 bases from J, the junction contained 19 bases not matched to a gene. CDR3 nucleotides: TGCAGTGCTAGCCTAAGGACTAGCGGGTCCCCCCCTGCAATAGAGACCCAGTACTTC. Its protein is CSASLRTSGSPPAIETQYF.

In this sample, this clonotype turned up a few times. V is TRBV5-1 and J is TRBJ2-7, with D unclear. The V end was cut by 0 bases, the J end by 3 bases, with 10 bases between. Germline CDR1 reads SGHRS; CDR2 reads YFSETQ. This CDR3 comprises 14 residues. This CDR3 reads CASSLAVGDYEQYF. CDR3 nucleotide sequence: TGCGCCAGCAGCTTGGCCGTCGGAGACTACGAGCAGTACTTC. Using reference TRBV5-1 and TRBJ2-7 for the parts outside the CDR3, the full variable domain is KAGVTQTPRYLIKTRGQQVTLSCSPISGHRSVSWYQQTPGQGLQFLFEYFSETQRNKGNFPGRFSGRQFSNSRSEMNVSTLELGDSALYLCASSLAVGDYEQYFGPGTRLTVT.

This clonotype was seen a few times. V and J are TRBV20-1 and TRBJ2-7; tentative D call: TRBD1 (6 bases). CDR1 and CDR2 from the germline V gene are DFQATT and SNEGSKA (reference sequence). CDR3 length: 12 amino acids. The V end was cut by 6 bases, the J end by 3 bases, with 12 bases between. This CDR3 reads CSAGTSNYEQYF. The CDR3, as DNA: TGCAGTGCCGGGACAAGTAACTACGAGCAGTACTTC.

This clonotype was recorded at least ten times. The chain carries TRBV5-1 and TRBJ2-1, with TRBD2 as a possible D gene (5 bases). In germline, CDR1 is SGHRS, CDR2 YFSETQ. This CDR3 is built from 16 residues. Trimming cost V 2 bases and J 1 base, with 13 bases left between them. The CDR3 DNA reads as TGCGCCAGCAGCTTAGATCTGGCGGGTTCCTACAATGAGCAGTTCTTC. Encoded protein: CASSLDLAGSYNEQFF.

The chain uses TRBV20-1 and TRBJ2-6; D perhaps matches TRBD2 (7 bases). Germline assignment: CDR1 DFQATT and CDR2 SNEGSKA (reference sequence). The V end lost 7 bases, the J end lost 2 bases, and 18 bases lay between the germline ends. The CDR3 covers 16 residues. The CDR3 coding sequence is TGCAGTGGGGCAGGGGCGGGAGTGCCTGGGGCCAACGTCCTGACTTTC. Protein sequence: CSGAGAGVPGANVLTF.

This clonotype was detected only a few times. The chain joins TRBV3-1 to TRBJ2-5; D is possibly TRBD1 (5 bases). The V gene's germline CDR1 is LGHDT and CDR2 YNNKEL (reference sequence). V was clipped by 1 base and J by 4 bases, with 13 bases between them. The CDR3 is 15 residues long. CDR3 protein: CASSQAKGGAETQYF. CDR3 DNA: TGTGCCAGCAGCCAAGCCAAGGGTGGGGCAGAGACCCAGTACTTC.